One and the same sample provided the 11 T cell receptor beta chains below, sequenced in a study of identical twins. MiXCR, run by TCRdb on the 5' RACE reads, gives a single entry per CDR3 protein. The sample has 420,000 or so distinct CDR3 sequences, approximately 17% seen once; the top ten hold 12%. Sequencing was done on a sample of naive T cells sorted from blood. These receptors were taken from a man between 50 and 59 years old in good health.

This chain links TRBV7-6 with TRBJ2-1; D perhaps matches TRBD2 (5 bases). The CDR3 spans 15 residues. Deletions cut 1 base from V and 5 bases from J, with 12 bases between. Germline CDR1 is SGHVS and CDR2 is FNYEAQ. Written as DNA, the CDR3 is TGTGCCAGCAGCTTAGTTAGTAGCGAGCACAATGAGCAGTTCTTC. This sequence encodes CASSLVSSEHNEQFF.

This clonotype was found many times. The chain couples TRBV20-1 to TRBJ1-1, with 11 bases matching TRBD1. CDR1 is DFQATT and CDR2 is SNEGSKA in the germline V gene (reference sequence). The junction had 3 bases not matched to a gene; V was cut back by 4 bases and J by 5 bases. This CDR3 contains 13 residues. The CDR3 region is CSATGQGDTEAFF. The CDR3 nucleotides are TGCAGTGCTACGGGACAGGGGGATACTGAAGCTTTCTTT.

This rearrangement joins TRBV12-3 or TRBV12-4 to TRBJ2-3; 9 bases fit TRBD1. This CDR3 has 15 amino acids. The V and J ends lost 6 bases and 0 bases, in that order; junction bases with no gene match: 4. The CDR3: CASRTTGGSTDTQYF. CDR3 nucleotides: TGTGCCAGCAGAACAACAGGGGGCAGCACAGATACGCAGTATTTT.

This clonotype was detected a few times. The chain employs TRBV5-6 and TRBJ2-2; 9 positions agree with TRBD2. The CDR3 is 17 residues long. Germline CDR1 SGHDT, CDR2 YYEEEE. V lost 4 bases to trimming and J lost 8 bases; unmatched junction nucleotides: 15. CDR3 sequence (DNA): TGTGCCAGCAGCGATGCCATAGCGGGAGCCAGGACTGGGGAGCTGTTTTTT. Translating it yields CASSDAIAGARTGELFF.

This clonotype occurred a few times. The gene calls are TRBV6-1 and TRBJ1-6; 11 nucleotides agree with TRBD1. CDR3 length equals 19 residues. CDR1 and CDR2 from the germline V gene are MNHNS and SASEGT. The V segment lost 4 bases and the J segment 0 bases; nucleotides outside the gene matches: 8. CDR3 DNA sequence: TGTGCCAGCAGTGGTAGGACAGGGGGCCTGAGCTCCTATAATTCACCCCTCCACTTT. It is translated as CASSGRTGGLSSYNSPLHF.

This clonotype was seen ten or more times. The genes are TRBV6-2 or TRBV6-3 and TRBJ1-2, with TRBD1 as a possible D gene (6 bases). The germline V and J ends were trimmed by 0 bases and 8 bases, with 13 bases remaining between them. CDR3 length equals 14 residues. Germline V lookup: CDR1 MNHEY, CDR2 SVGEGT. CDR3 coding DNA: TGTGCCAGCAGTTACTCGACAGGCAGTCGGGGCTACACCTTC. It translates to CASSYSTGSRGYTF.

The rearrangement uses TRBV5-1 and TRBJ2-3; 7 bases are a match to TRBD1. The CDR3 has 15 residues. Germline CDR1 SGHRS, CDR2 YFSETQ. J gave up 3 bases and V 1 base, and 5 bases lay outside the gene matches. The DNA of the CDR3 is TGCGCCAGCAGCTTGAACAGGGGTTTGACAGATACGCAGTATTTT. Translation gives CASSLNRGLTDTQYF.

This clonotype appeared many times. CDR3 nucleotides: TGTGCCAGCAGTTTAATGCGGCCATCTGGAAACACCATATATTTT. Translating it yields CASSLMRPSGNTIYF. The chain joins TRBV28 to TRBJ1-3; D call uncertain. Deletions cut 2 bases from V and 1 base from J, with 9 bases between. CDR3 length: 15 residues. Germline lookup yields CDR1 MDHEN and CDR2 SYDVKM.

Many counts were recorded for this clonotype. The gene calls are TRBV20-1 and TRBJ1-5; TRBD1 matches at 7 bases. The junction had 10 bases not matched to a gene; V was cut back by 2 bases and J by 0 bases. The CDR3 length is 17 residues. CDR1 is DFQATT, CDR2 SNEGSKA, per germline (reference sequence). CDR3 nucleotide sequence: TGCAGTGCTAGATCCCGGACAGGAGTCTATAGCAATCAGCCCCAGCATTTT. Translation gives CSARSRTGVYSNQPQHF.

This sequence joins TRBV20-1 and TRBJ2-3; the D gene is possibly TRBD2 (6 bases). Germline lookup yields CDR1 DFQATT and CDR2 SNEGSKA (reference sequence). CDR3 size: 15 residues. The V and J ends lost 3 bases and 1 base respectively, with 14 bases between them. The CDR3 DNA follows: TGCAGTGCTAGTGCGAGTAGCGGAGGCACAGATACGCAGTATTTT. Protein product: CSASASSGGTDTQYF.

A word on this clonotype: This may be a read error: a much more frequent sequence differs by one nucleotide. The chain has TRBV4-2 and TRBJ2-3, with 11 bases identical to TRBD2. CDR1 and CDR2 from the germline V gene are LGHNA and YNFKEQ. The junction had 5 bases not matched to a gene; V was cut back by 0 bases and J by 0 bases. This CDR3 region has 18 residues. The CDR3 DNA reads TGTGCCAGCAGCCAAGATTTGGGACTAGCGGTTAGCACAGATACGCAGTATTTT. Residues: CASSQDLGLAVSTDTQYF.